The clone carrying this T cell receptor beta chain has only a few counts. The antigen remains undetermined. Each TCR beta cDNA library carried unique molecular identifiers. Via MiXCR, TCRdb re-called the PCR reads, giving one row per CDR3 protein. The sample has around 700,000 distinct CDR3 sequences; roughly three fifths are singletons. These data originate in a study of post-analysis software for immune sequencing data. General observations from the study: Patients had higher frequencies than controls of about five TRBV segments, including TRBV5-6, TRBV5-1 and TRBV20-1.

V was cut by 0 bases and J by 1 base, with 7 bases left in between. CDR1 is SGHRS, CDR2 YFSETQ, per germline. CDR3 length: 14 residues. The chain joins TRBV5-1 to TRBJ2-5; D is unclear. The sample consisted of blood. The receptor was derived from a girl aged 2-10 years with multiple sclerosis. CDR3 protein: CASSLGSTQETQYF. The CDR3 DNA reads TGCGCCAGCAGCTTGGGTAGCACCCAAGAGACCCAGTACTTC. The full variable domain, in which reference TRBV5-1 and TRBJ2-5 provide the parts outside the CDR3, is KAGVTQTPRYLIKTRGQQVTLSCSPISGHRSVSWYQQTPGQGLQFLFEYFSETQRNKGNFPGRFSGRQFSNSRSEMNVSTLELGDSALYLCASSLGSTQETQYFGPGTRLLVL.